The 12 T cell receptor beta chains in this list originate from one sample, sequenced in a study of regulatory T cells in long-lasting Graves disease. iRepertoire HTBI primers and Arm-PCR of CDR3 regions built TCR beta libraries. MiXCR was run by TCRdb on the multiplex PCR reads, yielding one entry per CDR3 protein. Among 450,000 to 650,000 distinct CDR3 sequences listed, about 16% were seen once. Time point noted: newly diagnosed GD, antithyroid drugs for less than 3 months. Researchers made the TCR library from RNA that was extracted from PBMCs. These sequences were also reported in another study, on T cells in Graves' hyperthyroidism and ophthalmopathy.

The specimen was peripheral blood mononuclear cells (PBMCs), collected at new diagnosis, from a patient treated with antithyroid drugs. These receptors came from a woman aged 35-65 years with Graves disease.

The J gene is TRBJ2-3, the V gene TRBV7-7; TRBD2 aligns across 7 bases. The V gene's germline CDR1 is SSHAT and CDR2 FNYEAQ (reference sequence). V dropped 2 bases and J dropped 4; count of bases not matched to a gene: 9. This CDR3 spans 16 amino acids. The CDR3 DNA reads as TGTGCCAGCAGCTTACCGACTAGCCCCTGTGCAGATACGCAGTATTTT. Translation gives CASSLPTSPCADTQYF.

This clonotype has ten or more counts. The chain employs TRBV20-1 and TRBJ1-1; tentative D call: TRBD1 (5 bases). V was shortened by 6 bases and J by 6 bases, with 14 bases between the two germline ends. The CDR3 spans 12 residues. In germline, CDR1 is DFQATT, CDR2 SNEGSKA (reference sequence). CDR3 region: CSAVKGVAEAFF. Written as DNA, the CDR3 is TGCAGTGCCGTAAAAGGGGTCGCTGAAGCTTTCTTT.

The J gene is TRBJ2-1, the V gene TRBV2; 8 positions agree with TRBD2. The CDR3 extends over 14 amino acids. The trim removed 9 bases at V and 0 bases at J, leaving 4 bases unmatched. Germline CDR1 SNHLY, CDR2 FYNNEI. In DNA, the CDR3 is TGTGCCAGTCCTCGGGGGGGCTCCTACAATGAGCAGTTCTTC. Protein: CASPRGGSYNEQFF.

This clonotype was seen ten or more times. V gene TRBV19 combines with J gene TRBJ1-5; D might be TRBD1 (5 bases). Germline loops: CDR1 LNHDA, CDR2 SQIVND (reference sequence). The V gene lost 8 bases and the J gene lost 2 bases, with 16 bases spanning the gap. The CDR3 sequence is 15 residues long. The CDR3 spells CASSRDYDGNQPQHF. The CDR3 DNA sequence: TGTGCCAGTTCCAGGGATTACGATGGCAATCAGCCCCAGCATTTT.

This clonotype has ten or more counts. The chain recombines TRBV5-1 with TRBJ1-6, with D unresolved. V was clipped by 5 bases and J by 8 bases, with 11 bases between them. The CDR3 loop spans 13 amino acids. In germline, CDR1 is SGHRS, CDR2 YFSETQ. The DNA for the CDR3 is TGCGCCAGCAGAAGTATGTCGGATTCACCCCTCCACTTT. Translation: CASRSMSDSPLHF.

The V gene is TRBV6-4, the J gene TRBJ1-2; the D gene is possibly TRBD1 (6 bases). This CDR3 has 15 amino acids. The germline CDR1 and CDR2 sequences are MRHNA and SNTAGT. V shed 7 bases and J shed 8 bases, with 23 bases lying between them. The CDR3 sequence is CASILTRGGAQGYTF. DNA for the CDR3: TGTGCCAGCATACTAACCCGGGGGGGGGCGCAAGGCTACACCTTC.

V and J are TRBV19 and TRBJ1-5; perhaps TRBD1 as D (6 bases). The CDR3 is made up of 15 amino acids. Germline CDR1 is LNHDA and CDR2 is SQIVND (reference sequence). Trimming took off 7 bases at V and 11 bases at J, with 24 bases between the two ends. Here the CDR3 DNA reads TGTGCCAGTAAGGCGCCAGGGGCAATCAGTTTGGCCCAGCATTTT. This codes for CASKAPGAISLAQHF.

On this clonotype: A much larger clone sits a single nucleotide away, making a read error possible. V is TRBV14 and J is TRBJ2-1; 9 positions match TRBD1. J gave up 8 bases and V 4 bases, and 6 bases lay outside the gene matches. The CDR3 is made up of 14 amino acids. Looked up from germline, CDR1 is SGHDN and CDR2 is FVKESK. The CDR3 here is CASSRDRVGDEQFF. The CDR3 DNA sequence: TGTGCCAGCAGCCGGGACAGGGTGGGCGATGAGCAGTTCTTC.

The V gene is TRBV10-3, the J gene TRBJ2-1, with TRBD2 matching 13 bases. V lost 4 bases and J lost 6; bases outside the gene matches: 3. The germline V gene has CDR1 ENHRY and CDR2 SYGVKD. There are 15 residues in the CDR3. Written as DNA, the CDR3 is TGTGCCATCAGTGTAACTAGCGGGGGGGGCAATGAGCAGTTCTTC. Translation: CAISVTSGGGNEQFF.

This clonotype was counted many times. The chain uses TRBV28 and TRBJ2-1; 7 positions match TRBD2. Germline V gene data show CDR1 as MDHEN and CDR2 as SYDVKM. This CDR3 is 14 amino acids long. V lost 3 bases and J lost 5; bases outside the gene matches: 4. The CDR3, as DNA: TGTGCCAGCAGTTTGCAGGGAGGGCACAATGAGCAGTTCTTC. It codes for CASSLQGGHNEQFF.

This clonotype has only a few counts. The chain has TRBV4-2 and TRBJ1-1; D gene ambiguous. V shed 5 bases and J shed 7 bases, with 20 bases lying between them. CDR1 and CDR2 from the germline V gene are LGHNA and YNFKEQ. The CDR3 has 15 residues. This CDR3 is CASSYGPKRRFEAFF. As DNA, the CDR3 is TGTGCCAGCAGCTACGGGCCCAAGCGTCGGTTTGAAGCTTTCTTT.

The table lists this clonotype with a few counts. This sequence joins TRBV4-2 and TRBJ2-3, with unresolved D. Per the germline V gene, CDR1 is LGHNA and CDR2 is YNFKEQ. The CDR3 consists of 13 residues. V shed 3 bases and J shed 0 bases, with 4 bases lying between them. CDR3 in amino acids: CASSHLSTDTQYF. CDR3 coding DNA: TGTGCCAGCAGCCATCTCAGCACAGATACGCAGTATTTT.